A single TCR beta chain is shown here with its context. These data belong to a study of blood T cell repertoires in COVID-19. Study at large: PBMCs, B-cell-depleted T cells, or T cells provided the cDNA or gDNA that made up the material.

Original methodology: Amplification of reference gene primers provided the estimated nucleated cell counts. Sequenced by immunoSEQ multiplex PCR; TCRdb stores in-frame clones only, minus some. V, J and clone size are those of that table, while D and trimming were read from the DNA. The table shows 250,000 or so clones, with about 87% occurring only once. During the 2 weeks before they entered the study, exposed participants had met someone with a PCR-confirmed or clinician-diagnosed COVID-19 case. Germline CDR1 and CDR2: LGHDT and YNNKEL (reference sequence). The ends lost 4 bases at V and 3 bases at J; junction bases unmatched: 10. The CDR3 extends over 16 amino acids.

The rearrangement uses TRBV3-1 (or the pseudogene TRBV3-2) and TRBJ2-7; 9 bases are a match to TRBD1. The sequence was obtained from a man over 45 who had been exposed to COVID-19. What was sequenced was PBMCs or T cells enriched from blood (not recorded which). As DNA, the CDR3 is TGTGCCAGCAGCCCACAGGGGGCGCTAAGTATCTACGAGCAGTACTTC. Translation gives CASSPQGALSIYEQYF.